These 24 T cell receptor beta chains came from one sample sequenced in a study of T cell repertoires in cytomegalovirus infection. One entry per CDR3 protein, called by TCRdb with MiXCR from the reads. The profile shows 250,000 to 350,000 distinct CDR3 sequences, roughly 25% of them singletons. Material for sequencing was PBMCs. The receptors here all came from a human donor in good health (CMV status not recorded). Some clones in this sample may be carry-over from other donors' samples.

The chain links TRBV11-2 to TRBJ2-2, with 10 bases that match TRBD2. J was trimmed by 4 bases and V by 5 bases; bases with no gene match: 4. Germline V gene data show CDR1 as SGHAT and CDR2 as FQNNGV. This CDR3 has 15 amino acids. CDR3 in DNA: TGTGCCAGCAGCCCCAGGACTAGCGGCACCGGGGAGCTGTTTTTT. Translated, it gives CASSPRTSGTGELFF.

The chain uses TRBV9 and TRBJ2-1, with D perhaps given as TRBD1 or TRBD2 (6 bases each). Trimming shortened V by 2 bases and J by 2 bases, and 11 bases separated the two germline ends. The CDR3 covers 15 residues. The germline gives CDR1 SGDLS, CDR2 YYNGEE. The CDR3 loop reads CASSVSGAPYNEQFF. CDR3 bases: TGTGCCAGCAGCGTCTCGGGGGCCCCCTACAATGAGCAGTTCTTC.

This clonotype was detected only once. The gene calls are TRBV28 and TRBJ1-5; possibly TRBD1 for D (6 bases). Trimming stripped 7 bases from V and 2 bases from J, with 21 bases between. CDR3 length equals 17 residues. Germline V gene lookup returns CDR1 MDHEN and CDR2 SYDVKM. The chain's CDR3 is CASNMQGLGWGNQPQHF. CDR3 DNA sequence: TGTGCCAGCAACATGCAGGGGCTCGGTTGGGGCAATCAGCCCCAGCATTTT.

There are many counts of this clonotype. Here the CDR3 reads CASSSTGFQETQYF. CDR3 coding DNA: TGTGCCAGCAGCTCGACAGGGTTCCAAGAGACCCAGTACTTC. V and J are TRBV11-2 and TRBJ2-5; 7 bases line up with TRBD1. Trimming at V came to 4 bases and at J to 1 base, leaving 3 bases not matched to a gene. The CDR3 is 14 amino acids. Germline loops: CDR1 SGHAT, CDR2 FQNNGV.

A few counts support this clonotype. The V call is TRBV6-2 or TRBV6-3, the J call TRBJ1-5; possibly TRBD1 for D (5 bases). This CDR3 is 16 amino acids long. In germline, CDR1 is MNHEY, CDR2 SVGEGT. V gave up 6 bases and J gave up 4 bases, with 19 bases separating them. The CDR3 DNA is TGTGCCAGCAGAACCTCGGGACGGGGGAGGAATCAGCCCCAGCATTTT. It specifies CASRTSGRGRNQPQHF.

The chain is built from TRBV6-1 and TRBJ2-7; 9 nucleotides agree with TRBD2. Germline V gene data show CDR1 as MNHNS and CDR2 as SASEGT. The V and J ends lost 5 bases and 1 base, in that order; junction bases with no gene match: 6. The CDR3 contains 15 residues. The CDR3, as DNA: TGTGCCAGCAGTTTGACTAGCGGTCATTCCTACGAGCAGTACTTC. This sequence encodes CASSLTSGHSYEQYF.

This clonotype was counted once. The chain joins TRBV20-1 to TRBJ1-2; perhaps TRBD1 as D (5 bases). The CDR3 runs 14 residues. V lost 0 bases, J lost 2 bases, and 10 bases lay in between. Germline CDR1 reads DFQATT; CDR2 reads SNEGSKA (reference sequence). The CDR3 is CSARDTRVNYGYTF. CDR3 in DNA: TGCAGTGCTAGAGATACCAGGGTAAACTATGGCTACACCTTC.

The gene calls are TRBV14 and TRBJ2-5; unclear D gene. The CDR3 has 13 residues. From germline, CDR1 is SGHDN and CDR2 FVKESK. Trimming stripped 3 bases from V and 5 bases from J, with 10 bases between. In nucleotides, the CDR3 is TGTGCCAGCAGCCACATCCTGGAGGAGACCCAGTACTTC. This translates into CASSHILEETQYF.

Ten or more counts support this clonotype. This chain uses TRBV7-8 with TRBJ1-1; D is ambiguous. Trimming took off 7 bases at V and 3 bases at J, with 12 bases between the two ends. Germline V gives CDR1 SGHVS, CDR2 FQNEAQ. The CDR3 runs 13 residues. The CDR3: CASTAGWDTEAFF. The CDR3 coding sequence is TGTGCCAGCACCGCCGGGTGGGACACTGAAGCTTTCTTT.

This clonotype was seen ten or more times. The chain uses TRBV7-2 and TRBJ1-5; TRBD1 is a possible D gene (5 bases). The V end lost 1 base, the J end lost 4 bases, and 11 bases lay between the germline ends. The CDR3 has 15 residues. CDR1 is SGHTA, CDR2 FQGNSA, per germline. The CDR3 coding sequence is TGTGCCAGCAGCTTAGTAGGGGCGGTAAATCAGCCCCAGCATTTT. Amino acid sequence: CASSLVGAVNQPQHF.

As to this clonotype: A much larger clone is a single base away; this may be a read error. The V gene is TRBV7-2, the J gene TRBJ2-5; 7 nucleotides agree with TRBD1. The CDR3 has 15 amino acids. CDR1 and CDR2 (germline): SGHTA, FQGNSA. The CDR3 DNA reads as TGTGCCTGCAGCCCTGCCCGGACAGGCAGAGAGACCCAGTACTTC. This translates into CACSPARTGRETQYF.

The chain is built from TRBV6-6 and TRBJ2-1; D may correspond to TRBD1 or TRBD2 (5 bases each). The CDR3 has 14 amino acids. Germline CDR1 and CDR2: MNHNY and SVGAGI (reference sequence). V was trimmed by 10 bases and J by 9 bases, leaving 22 bases between them. This CDR3 is CAIRRDGPWGEQFF. The CDR3 DNA sequence: TGTGCCATCCGACGGGACGGCCCGTGGGGTGAGCAGTTCTTC.

The sample holds many counts of this clonotype. The chain uses TRBV28 and TRBJ2-4, with 7 bases identical to TRBD2. Trimming cost V 3 bases and J 7 bases; bases outside gene matches: 9. The CDR3 sequence is 15 residues long. Germline V lookup: CDR1 MDHEN, CDR2 SYDVKM. The CDR3 loop reads CASSFRGPRENIQYF. The DNA of the CDR3 is TGTGCCAGCAGTTTCCGGGGACCGCGGGAGAACATTCAGTACTTC.

This clonotype was counted ten times or more. The rearrangement joins TRBV12-3 or TRBV12-4 to TRBJ1-4, with D possibly matching TRBD1 (6 bases). V gave up 6 bases and J gave up 8 bases, with 16 bases separating them. The CDR3 runs 14 residues. CDR3 DNA: TGTGCCAGCAGGGGAGGGACAACCGGGGAAAAACTGTTTTTT. Amino acid sequence: CASRGGTTGEKLFF.

This clonotype was seen only a few times. The chain's CDR3 is CAWSPGGTEAFF. DNA of the CDR3: TGTGCCTGGAGTCCAGGGGGCACTGAAGCTTTCTTT. This sequence joins TRBV30 and TRBJ1-1, with 7 bases aligning to TRBD1. V lost 2 bases and J lost 4; bases outside the gene matches: 1. Per the germline V gene, CDR1 is GTSNPN and CDR2 is SVGIG (reference sequence). This CDR3 region has 12 residues.

The V gene is TRBV19, the J gene TRBJ2-7; TRBD1 aligns across 7 bases. Looked up from germline, CDR1 is LNHDA and CDR2 is SQIVND (reference sequence). CDR3 length: 16 amino acids. Trimming took 4 bases from V and 4 from J; bases not matched to a gene: 13. The CDR3 region is CASSNRGRGSEYEQYF. CDR3 DNA: TGTGCCAGTAGTAACCGGGGCAGGGGGTCCGAATACGAGCAGTACTTC.

V is TRBV12-3 or TRBV12-4 and J is TRBJ2-6; the D gene could be TRBD1 or TRBD2 (5 bases each). This CDR3 comprises 16 residues. Trimming removed 4 bases from V and 0 bases from J, with 10 bases in between. Written as DNA, the CDR3 is TGTGCCAGCAGTTGGAGAGGGACCTCTGGGGCCAACGTCCTGACTTTC. Translation: CASSWRGTSGANVLTF.

This clonotype was counted at least ten times. V is TRBV7-2 and J is TRBJ2-6; TRBD2 matches at 7 bases. The germline gives CDR1 SGHTA, CDR2 FQGNSA. The ends lost 11 bases at V and 0 bases at J; junction bases unmatched: 4. CDR3 length: 14 amino acids. The CDR3 spells CAETGGSGANVLTF. CDR3 sequence (DNA): TGTGCCGAGACGGGGGGCTCTGGGGCCAACGTCCTGACTTTC.

This clonotype showed up just a few times. This sequence joins TRBV28 and TRBJ1-2; 12 bases line up with TRBD1. The germline gives CDR1 MDHEN, CDR2 SYDVKM. V shed 6 bases, J shed 8 bases, and the junction held 10 bases outside the gene matches. This CDR3 spans 15 amino acids. CDR3 in DNA: TGTGCCAGCAGCCAACCCGGGGGACAGGGGGCCGGCTACACCTTC. Translation: CASSQPGGQGAGYTF.

This clonotype has a count of ten or more. J is TRBJ2-7 and V is TRBV7-2; D is unresolved. The germline V gene has CDR1 SGHTA and CDR2 FQGNSA. Trimming took off 2 bases at V and 3 bases at J, with 20 bases between the two ends. This CDR3 region has 17 residues. Here the CDR3 DNA reads TGTGCCAGCAGCTTACTCCGGCCGGACCCACCCGGCTACGAGCAGTACTTC. Translating gives CASSLLRPDPPGYEQYF.

This clonotype has a handful of counts. V gene TRBV28 combines with J gene TRBJ1-3, with a tentative D call TRBD1 (5 bases). The CDR3 covers 16 residues. Trimming stripped 1 base from V and 0 bases from J, with 10 bases between. Germline V gene data show CDR1 as MDHEN and CDR2 as SYDVKM. In DNA, the CDR3 is TGTGCCAGCAGTTTATCCAGGGCCCACTCTGGAAACACCATATATTTT. Translated: CASSLSRAHSGNTIYF. Looking up the rest from reference TRBV28 and TRBJ1-3 gives the full variable domain: DVKVTQSSRYLVKRTGEKVFLECVQDMDHENMFWYRQDPGLGLRLIYFSYDVKMKEKGDIPEGYSVSREKKERFSLILESASTNQTSMYLCASSLSRAHSGNTIYFGEGSWLTVV.

In its sample, this clonotype was seen once. The chain uses TRBV6-2 or TRBV6-3 and TRBJ2-3, with 8 bases matching TRBD1. Germline CDR1 is MNHEY and CDR2 is SVGEGT. V lost 5 bases, J lost 5 bases, and 12 bases stayed unmatched. The CDR3 has 16 amino acids. Here the CDR3 DNA reads TGTGCCAGCAGTCGCCATCCAGGGGGCAGTGGAGATACGCAGTATTTT. Residues: CASSRHPGGSGDTQYF.

This clonotype was seen only a few times. The genes are TRBV4-1 and TRBJ1-2; D is unclear. The CDR3 is 16 amino acids. Per germline, CDR1 MGHRA and CDR2 YSYEKL. V gave up 0 bases and J gave up 0 bases, with 11 bases separating them. The CDR3 spells CASSQESGAANYGYTF. As DNA, the CDR3 is TGCGCCAGCAGCCAAGAATCCGGCGCGGCTAACTATGGCTACACCTTC.

This clonotype was observed a handful of times. The CDR3 loop reads CSVKTGPNQETQYF. CDR3 bases: TGCAGCGTGAAGACAGGGCCTAACCAAGAGACCCAGTACTTC. The chain recombines TRBV29-1 with TRBJ2-5, with 7 bases lining up with TRBD1. Germline CDR1 SQVTM, CDR2 ANQGSEA. With 6 bases clipped from V and 0 bases from J, the junction kept 7 bases outside the gene matches. The CDR3 consists of 14 residues.